A single sample gave rise to the 30 T cell receptor beta chains below, sequenced in a study of blood T cell repertoires in COVID-19. Libraries were prepared by immunoSEQ multiplex PCR; TCRdb keeps only in-frame clonotypes and omits some of them. The data contain 300,000 to 350,000 clones, 80% to 95% of them seen just once; the ten biggest clones take up nearly 7%. Sequencing was performed on peripheral blood. The source of these receptors is a woman aged 30 to 39 with COVID-19, enrolled during active disease.

The chain has TRBV6-5 and TRBJ2-7; TRBD1 matches at 7 bases. After removal of 6 bases from V and 7 bases from J, the junction contained 12 bases not matched to a gene. The CDR3 loop spans 14 amino acids. The germline gives CDR1 MNHEY, CDR2 SVGAGI. CDR3 in DNA: TGTGCCAGCAGCGGCCGGGACAGCCTCCGGGAGCAGTACTTC. Translating gives CASSGRDSLREQYF.

The rearrangement links TRBV7-2 to TRBJ1-2, with D possibly TRBD1 on 5 matching bases. CDR1 and CDR2 (germline): SGHTA, FQGNSA. CDR3 length equals 14 residues. V was shortened by 4 bases and J by 0 bases, with 9 bases between the two germline ends. The chain's CDR3 is CASSSGGANYGYTF. Written as DNA, the CDR3 is TGTGCCAGCAGCTCCGGGGGGGCTAACTATGGCTACACCTTC.

J is TRBJ2-1 and V is TRBV28; TRBD2 matches at 7 bases. Germline lookup yields CDR1 MDHEN and CDR2 SYDVKM. With 6 bases clipped from V and 6 bases from J, the junction kept 2 bases outside the gene matches. The CDR3 runs 12 residues. This CDR3 reads CASSGLVNEQFF. CDR3 in DNA: TGTGCCAGCAGCGGACTAGTCAATGAGCAGTTCTTC.

The chain uses TRBV30 and TRBJ1-4, with 9 bases lining up with TRBD1. The V segment lost 5 bases and the J segment 5 bases; nucleotides outside the gene matches: 6. CDR1 GTSNPN and CDR2 SVGIG come from the germline V gene (reference sequence). This CDR3 contains 14 residues. The CDR3 DNA reads TGTGCCTGGCCTCGAGACAGGGGGAATGAAAAACTGTTTTTT. As protein: CAWPRDRGNEKLFF.

CDR3 sequence reads: CAWSVSSGHNEQFF. CDR3 DNA: TGTGCCTGGAGTGTATCTAGCGGGCACAATGAGCAGTTCTTC. The chain carries TRBV30 and TRBJ2-1; TRBD2 matches 8 bases. Germline values: CDR1 GTSNPN, CDR2 SVGIG (reference sequence). The ends lost 0 bases at V and 5 bases at J; junction bases unmatched: 3. CDR3 length equals 14 residues.

This chain joins TRBV7-2 and TRBJ2-4; a possible D gene is TRBD1 (6 bases). V was trimmed by 4 bases and J by 0 bases, leaving 10 bases between them. The CDR3 loop spans 15 amino acids. CDR1 is SGHTA, CDR2 FQGNSA, per germline. The chain's CDR3 is CASSSQGSAKNIQYF. CDR3 nucleotides: TGTGCCAGCAGCTCACAGGGTTCAGCCAAAAACATTCAGTACTTC.

This chain connects TRBV18 to TRBJ2-1; 10 bases fit TRBD2. The CDR3 extends over 13 amino acids. Germline V gene sequence: CDR1 KGHSH, CDR2 LQKENI. With V trimmed by 2 bases and J by 15 bases, 7 bases remained unmatched. CDR3: CASSPSLAGVGFF. CDR3 coding DNA: TGTGCCAGCTCACCATCCCTAGCGGGAGTAGGGTTCTTC.

This clone appeared a single time. The chain is built from TRBV3-1 (or the pseudogene TRBV3-2) and TRBJ2-5; a weak D match, TRBD2 (5 bases). The V gene's germline CDR1 is LGHDT and CDR2 YNNKEL (reference sequence). The CDR3 contains 14 residues. The V end was cut by 0 bases, the J end by 1 base, with 6 bases between. CDR3 coding DNA: TGTGCCAGCAGCCAAGATCGGGGCCAAGAGACCCAGTACTTC. Amino acid sequence: CASSQDRGQETQYF.

The V gene is TRBV3-1 (or the pseudogene TRBV3-2), the J gene TRBJ1-6; D perhaps matches TRBD1 (6 bases). The CDR3 spans 14 residues. V was trimmed by 7 bases and J by 4 bases, leaving 11 bases between them. Looked up from germline, CDR1 is LGHDT and CDR2 is YNNKEL (reference sequence). The CDR3 sequence: CASTLGQYNSPLHF. The CDR3 nucleotides read TGTGCCAGCACCCTTGGACAGTATAATTCACCCCTCCACTTT.

The chain joins TRBV6-5 to TRBJ2-5, with TRBD1 as a possible D gene (5 bases). CDR1 and CDR2 (germline): MNHEY, SVGAGI. The CDR3 extends over 13 amino acids. Trimming pared 4 bases from V and 5 bases from J, leaving 11 bases between. Written as DNA, the CDR3 is TGTGCCAGCAGTTGGCAGGGTGGGGAGACCCAGTACTTC. It translates to CASSWQGGETQYF.

The sample holds one count of this clone. The V and J genes are TRBV5-1 and TRBJ1-1, with D possibly being TRBD1 (5 bases). Germline CDR1 SGHRS, CDR2 YFSETQ. The ends were cut back, 7 bases at V and 4 bases at J, with 14 bases in the middle. The CDR3 is 13 residues long. The CDR3 here is CASGSGGSTEAFF. CDR3 DNA sequence: TGCGCCAGCGGAAGCGGGGGGTCCACTGAAGCTTTCTTT. The whole variable domain, remainder taken from reference TRBV5-1 and TRBJ1-1, is KAGVTQTPRYLIKTRGQQVTLSCSPISGHRSVSWYQQTPGQGLQFLFEYFSETQRNKGNFPGRFSGRQFSNSRSEMNVSTLELGDSALYLCASGSGGSTEAFFGQGTRLTVV.

This clone was seen only once. The chain couples TRBV28 to TRBJ2-7; D not resolved. In germline, CDR1 is MDHEN, CDR2 SYDVKM. The V and J ends lost 4 bases and 0 bases respectively, with 7 bases between them. The CDR3 covers 13 residues. The CDR3 bases are TGTGCCAGCAGTTATGGCAGCTCCTACGAGCAGTACTTC. It is translated as CASSYGSSYEQYF.

The CDR3 DNA reads TGTGCCAGCAGTGAAGGACTAGCGGGACGAGAGACCCAGTACTTC. It specifies CASSEGLAGRETQYF. The rearrangement links TRBV2 to TRBJ2-5; 11 bases are shared with TRBD2. The V and J ends lost 1 base and 4 bases, in that order; junction bases with no gene match: 2. This CDR3 comprises 15 residues. Per the germline V gene, CDR1 is SNHLY and CDR2 is FYNNEI.

V is TRBV5-4 and J is TRBJ2-7; TRBD2 might be the D (6 bases). V lost 2 bases and J lost 6, with 18 bases in between. The CDR3 runs to 15 residues. The germline V gene encodes CDR1 SGHNT and CDR2 YYREEE (reference sequence). The CDR3 loop reads CASSFSDRGNIEQYF. CDR3 in DNA: TGTGCCAGCAGCTTCTCGGACCGCGGGAATATCGAGCAGTACTTC.

The V gene is TRBV28, the J gene TRBJ2-1; TRBD2 matches 7 bases. Germline V gives CDR1 MDHEN, CDR2 SYDVKM. The CDR3 is made up of 16 amino acids. With 6 bases clipped from V and 0 bases from J, the junction kept 8 bases outside the gene matches. CDR3: CASSVLAARSYNEQFF. CDR3 sequence (DNA): TGTGCCAGCAGCGTCCTAGCGGCCCGCTCCTACAATGAGCAGTTCTTC.

The chain is built from TRBV19 and TRBJ2-5, with 7 bases fitting TRBD1. V was clipped by 6 bases and J by 2 bases; unmatched bases: 12. This CDR3 has 16 amino acids. The germline gives CDR1 LNHDA, CDR2 SQIVND (reference sequence). The CDR3 here is CASSRQARQGQETQYF. In nucleotides, the CDR3 is TGTGCCAGTAGCAGACAAGCGAGACAGGGTCAAGAGACCCAGTACTTC.

This rearrangement joins TRBV28 to TRBJ2-2; 9 nucleotides agree with TRBD1. Unmatched junction bases numbered 6, after V lost 6 bases and J lost 4 bases. CDR3 length: 15 amino acids. Germline values: CDR1 MDHEN, CDR2 SYDVKM. For the CDR3, the DNA is TGTGCCAGCAGCACGGGACAGGGAAGCACCGGGGAGCTGTTTTTT. Amino acids: CASSTGQGSTGELFF.

The rearrangement joins TRBV27 to TRBJ1-6, with TRBD1 identical over 7 bases. Germline lookup yields CDR1 MNHEY and CDR2 SMNVEV (reference sequence). The CDR3 consists of 14 residues. V lost 5 bases and J lost 5; bases outside the gene matches: 3. CDR3 coding DNA: TGTGCCAGCAGTGACAGGGTTGATAATTCACCCCTCCACTTT. This codes for CASSDRVDNSPLHF.

This rearrangement joins TRBV6-5 to TRBJ1-1, with 9 positions matching TRBD1. The germline V gene has CDR1 MNHEY and CDR2 SVGAGI. Trimming cost V 5 bases and J 5 bases; bases outside gene matches: 9. There are 15 residues in the CDR3. The chain's CDR3 is CASSLQGAPGTEAFF. The CDR3 bases are TGTGCCAGCAGTCTACAGGGGGCCCCGGGGACTGAAGCTTTCTTT.

This CDR3 is CASSLVWRSNTGELFF. The CDR3 nucleotides read TGTGCCAGCAGTCTAGTATGGCGGTCGAACACCGGGGAGCTGTTTTTT. The chain has TRBV2 and TRBJ2-2; the D is unclear. The CDR3 is made up of 16 amino acids. The V and J ends lost 5 bases and 0 bases respectively, with 13 bases between them. Germline CDR1 SNHLY, CDR2 FYNNEI.

V gene TRBV6-5 combines with J gene TRBJ2-7, with TRBD2 matching over 13 bases. Looked up from germline, CDR1 is MNHEY and CDR2 is SVGAGI. The ends lost 5 bases at V and 6 bases at J; junction bases unmatched: 4. The CDR3 sequence is 14 residues long. Written as DNA, the CDR3 is TGTGCCAGCAGTAGGACTAGCGGGAGAAGCGAGCAGTACTTC. The encoded protein is CASSRTSGRSEQYF.

The chain is built from TRBV6-2 or TRBV6-3 and TRBJ1-1; maybe TRBD1 (5 bases). The CDR3 spans 14 residues. Between the trimmed V and J ends, which lost 7 bases and 0 bases, there was a span of 12 bases. CDR1 MNHEY and CDR2 SVGEGT come from the germline V gene. The CDR3 spells CASTPGHLNTEAFF. The CDR3 nucleotides are TGTGCCAGCACCCCCGGACACCTGAACACTGAAGCTTTCTTT.

The J gene is TRBJ2-1, the V gene TRBV7-2; 8 nucleotides line up with TRBD1. Trimming removed 8 bases from V and 9 bases from J; junction bases left unmatched: 12. The germline V gene encodes CDR1 SGHTA and CDR2 FQGNSA. This CDR3 region has 14 residues. This CDR3 reads CASVPQGASSEQFF. CDR3 nucleotide sequence: TGTGCCAGCGTCCCCCAGGGGGCGTCTTCTGAGCAGTTCTTC.

CDR3 nucleotide sequence: TGTGCCAGCAGCTCCTTAGAAGCCGGCGGGGAGCTGTTTTTT. As protein: CASSSLEAGGELFF. This chain joins TRBV5-6 and TRBJ2-2; the D is unclear. Germline CDR1 and CDR2: SGHDT and YYEEEE. V lost 3 bases and J lost 7, with 13 bases in between. The CDR3 runs 14 residues.

The rearrangement joins TRBV10-3 to TRBJ2-6, with TRBD1 identical over 11 bases. This CDR3 has 17 amino acids. The germline V gene encodes CDR1 ENHRY and CDR2 SYGVKD. V lost 8 bases to trimming and J lost 0 bases; unmatched junction nucleotides: 6. In DNA form, the CDR3 reads TGTGCCATCGGAACCGGGACAGGGGGCTCTGGGGCCAACGTCCTGACTTTC. Protein product: CAIGTGTGGSGANVLTF.

The chain carries TRBV28 and TRBJ1-2; TRBD1 might be the D (5 bases). CDR1 and CDR2 from the germline V gene are MDHEN and SYDVKM. Trimming shortened V by 7 bases and J by 8 bases, and 20 bases separated the two germline ends. The CDR3 is 14 amino acids. Here the CDR3 DNA reads TGTGCCAGCACCCACAGGACCTACTCGTGGGGCTACACCTTC. This gives the protein CASTHRTYSWGYTF.

This clone was seen just once. V is TRBV2 and J is TRBJ2-1; weak D call: TRBD2 (6 bases). The V end lost 4 bases, the J end lost 4 bases, and 11 bases lay between the germline ends. This CDR3 is built from 14 residues. Germline-derived CDR1 and CDR2 are SNHLY and FYNNEI. CDR3 sequence reads: CASSGGLLYNEQFF. CDR3 in DNA: TGTGCCAGCAGTGGGGGACTTTTATACAATGAGCAGTTCTTC.

The chain has TRBV7-9 and TRBJ1-4, with D unresolved. Germline V gives CDR1 SEHNR, CDR2 FQNEAQ (reference sequence). Trimming removed 2 bases at V and 7 bases at J, with 14 bases between. This CDR3 has 15 residues. The CDR3 here is CASSLSGVGSEKLFF. The CDR3, as DNA: TGTGCCAGCAGCTTAAGTGGGGTAGGGAGTGAAAAACTGTTTTTT.

V and J are TRBV4-1 and TRBJ1-2, with 9 positions matching TRBD1. Per the germline V gene, CDR1 is MGHRA and CDR2 is YSYEKL. The CDR3 is 13 residues long. V shed 2 bases, J shed 8 bases, and the junction held 3 bases outside the gene matches. In DNA, the CDR3 is TGCGCCAGCAGCCAACGGGACAGGGACGGCTACACCTTC. Protein: CASSQRDRDGYTF.

J is TRBJ1-3 and V is TRBV2, with unresolved D. The CDR3 length is 15 residues. V lost 1 base, J lost 0 bases, and 7 bases lay in between. The V gene's germline CDR1 is SNHLY and CDR2 FYNNEI. The CDR3 DNA reads as TGTGCCAGCAGTGAAGTGAGATTCTCTGGAAACACCATATATTTT. Its protein is CASSEVRFSGNTIYF. The whole variable domain, remainder taken from reference TRBV2 and TRBJ1-3, is EPEVTQTPSHQVTQMGQEVILRCVPISNHLYFYWYRQILGQKVEFLVSFYNNEISEKSEIFDDQFSVERPDGSNFTLKIRSTKLEDSAMYFCASSEVRFSGNTIYFGEGSWLTVV.